These T cell receptor beta chains were read from a single sample in a study of blood T cell repertoires in COVID-19. Method: immunoSEQ multiplex PCR; TCRdb's copy keeps in-frame clones and lacks some. This sample carries approximately 55,000 clones, about three quarters of them seen once, and the ten largest clones take 15% to 20%. Input material: peripheral blood. Source of these receptors: a man aged 25 to 40 with COVID-19, enrolled during active disease. CDR3s include the opening cysteine and the closing phenylalanine or tryptophan. Fields, in order: J gene, clone size, V gene, D gene, CDR3 DNA, CDR3 protein. D genes are given only for firm matches. Only some rows state a clone size, as once, few, many or a class for expanded clones.

TRBJ1-1 | once | TRBV2 | TRBD1 | TGTGCCAGCAGCCCCTACAGGGGGCGGCACACTGAAGCTTTCTTT | CASSPYRGRHTEAFF
TRBJ2-3 | - | TRBV5-5 | - | TGTGCCAGCAGCTTGGACAGCCCCACAGATACGCAGTATTTT | CASSLDSPTDTQYF
TRBJ2-7 | - | TRBV7-5 | - | TGTGTCAGAAGCGCGGGGGGGTTCAGCTACGAGCAGTACTTC | CVRSAGGFSYEQYF
TRBJ1-1 | - | TRBV11-3 | - | TGTGCCAGCAGTGTGGGGGGGTTAGGGACTGAAGCTTTCTTT | CASSVGGLGTEAFF
TRBJ1-6 | once | TRBV4-1 | TRBD1 | TGCGCCAGCAGCCGAACAGGGGACAGCTCCTATAATTCACCCCTCCACTTT | CASSRTGDSSYNSPLHF
TRBJ2-1 | - | TRBV30 | TRBD2 | TGTGCCTCGGGACTAGCGGACAAGCAGTTCTTC | CASGLADKQFF
TRBJ2-7 | - | TRBV27 | TRBD2 | TGTGCCAGCAGTGCGGGGGGGCTGGGTGATTACGAGCAGTACTTC | CASSAGGLGDYEQYF
TRBJ2-5 | - | TRBV11-3 | - | TGTGCCAGCAGCCCGCGACTAGGTCAAGAGACCCAGTACTTC | CASSPRLGQETQYF
TRBJ1-5 | once | TRBV5-1 | TRBD1 | TGCGCCAGCAGCCCACAGACAGGGGGCAATCAGCCCCAGCATTTT | CASSPQTGGNQPQHF
TRBJ1-3 | few | TRBV14 | - | TGTGCCAGCAGCCAATCTGACAGTTCCATATATTTT | CASSQSDSSIYF
TRBJ1-5 | - | TRBV28 | - | TGTGCCAGCAGTCAATCAGGGTTCCTTCAGCCCCAGCATTTT | CASSQSGFLQPQHF
TRBJ2-7 | - | TRBV7-2 | - | TGTGCCAGCAGCTTAATCCCTAGCGTTCTCTACGAGCAGTACTTC | CASSLIPSVLYEQYF
TRBJ2-1 | - | TRBV4-2 | TRBD2 | TGTGCCAGCAGCGCTCGGGAGGTGGGTTACAATGAGCAGTTCTTC | CASSAREVGYNEQFF
TRBJ2-7 | - | TRBV28 | TRBD2 | TGTGCCAGCAGTTCTAGCCGACTAGCTTCCTACGAGCAGTACTTC | CASSSSRLASYEQYF
TRBJ1-2 | - | TRBV6-5 | TRBD1 | TGTGCCAGCACCTCTTTGGGACAGGACAATGGCTACACCTTC | CASTSLGQDNGYTF
TRBJ2-2 | - | TRBV18 | - | TGTGCCAGCTCACCCCCGAGGAACACCGGGGAGCTGTTTTTT | CASSPPRNTGELFF
TRBJ1-3 | - | TRBV4-1 | - | TGCGCCAGCAGCCAAGAAAGTGGCGGGAGCATCTCTGGAAACACCATATATTTT | CASSQESGGSISGNTIYF
TRBJ2-3 | - | TRBV7-9 | - | TGTGCCAGCAGCTTACCCAGGGTCACAGATACGCAGTATTTT | CASSLPRVTDTQYF
TRBJ2-5 | - | TRBV5-1 | - | TGCGCCAGCAGCTTAAGGGGCGCCGGAGTTTACCAAGAGACCCAGTACTTC | CASSLRGAGVYQETQYF
TRBJ2-3 | - | TRBV28 | TRBD1 | TGTGCCAGCAGTCGACAGGGAAGTACGCAGTATTTT | CASSRQGSTQYF
TRBJ2-7 | - | TRBV6-5 | - | TGTGCCAGCAGTTACGCGAGAGGCCACGAGCAGTACTTC | CASSYARGHEQYF
TRBJ2-1 | - | TRBV14 | TRBD2 | TGTGCCAGCAGCTCTCCCGGGACTAGTGTATTTGAGCAGTTCTTC | CASSSPGTSVFEQFF
TRBJ2-4 | - | TRBV7-8 | TRBD2 | TGTGCCAGCAGCTTAGCGCTTACTAGCGGGGGCCTTCTAGCCAAAAACATTCAGTACTTC | CASSLALTSGGLLAKNIQYF
TRBJ1-2 | few | TRBV10-2 | - | TGCGCCAGCAGTGAGATTAAAGACAATGGCTACACCTTC | CASSEIKDNGYTF
TRBJ2-5 | - | TRBV6-1 | TRBD2 | TGTGCCAGCAGTGAAGATGCTAGCGGGAGTTGGACCCAGTACTTC | CASSEDASGSWTQYF
TRBJ1-5 | - | TRBV7-6 | TRBD1 | TGTGCCAGCAGCTTAGCGCCCGGAGACAGGGGCAATCAGCCCCAGCATTTT | CASSLAPGDRGNQPQHF
TRBJ2-2 | - | TRBV5-1 | - | TGCGCCAGCAGCTTGTCGCCAGGGTTAACCGGGGAGCTGTTTTTT | CASSLSPGLTGELFF
TRBJ1-2 | once | TRBV11-3 | TRBD1 | TGTGCCAGCAGCTTATCTGACAGGGAATTGTATGGCTACACCTTC | CASSLSDRELYGYTF
TRBJ2-1 | - | TRBV9 | TRBD2 | TGTGCCAGCAGCTCCGGGACTAGCTTTGAGCAGTTCTTC | CASSSGTSFEQFF
TRBJ2-3 | - | TRBV18 | - | TGTGCCAGCTCACCACGGGGCTCCCGGGAGAGGTTAGATACGCAGTATTTT | CASSPRGSRERLDTQYF
TRBJ1-2 | few | TRBV21-1 | - | TGTGCCAGCACCCCGGCGGCAGGGGGCGTCGGTGGCTACACCTTC | CASTPAAGGVGGYTF
TRBJ2-1 | - | TRBV5-4 | TRBD2 | TGTGCCAGCAGCTTCTTAGCGGGAGGACGATACAATGAGCAGTTCTTC | CASSFLAGGRYNEQFF
TRBJ1-5 | once | TRBV29-1 | TRBD1 | TGCAGCGCCGCCGGGACAGTTAATCAGCCCCAGCATTTT | CSAAGTVNQPQHF
TRBJ2-5 | - | TRBV11-3 | TRBD2 | TGTGCCAGCAGCTCCCCCGGACTAGCGGGAGTGGAGACCCAGTACTTC | CASSSPGLAGVETQYF
TRBJ1-1 | - | TRBV12-3/TRBV12-4 | - | TGTGCCAGCAGTTTGGGGGGGAGCACTGAAGCTTTCTTT | CASSLGGSTEAFF
TRBJ2-4 | - | TRBV14 | TRBD1 | TGTGCCAGCAGCCCGGGACAGGGAAACATTCAGTACTTC | CASSPGQGNIQYF
TRBJ1-1 | once | TRBV19 | TRBD1 | TGTGCCAGTAGAAACTGGTCGTGGACAGGGTTTGTTGAAGCTTTCTTT | CASRNWSWTGFVEAFF
TRBJ1-4 | - | TRBV12-3/TRBV12-4 | - | TGTGCCAGCAGCCCGGAGAGTGAAAAACTGTTTTTT | CASSPESEKLFF
TRBJ2-2 | - | TRBV29-1 | TRBD1 | TGCAGCGTGCGCGAGGGGGCGCGCACCGGGGAGCTGTTTTTT | CSVREGARTGELFF
TRBJ1-3 | - | TRBV11-3 | - | TGTGCCAGCAGCGGTCGAGTACGGGGGAGCTCTGGAAACACCATATATTTT | CASSGRVRGSSGNTIYF
TRBJ2-5 | - | TRBV28 | TRBD2 | TGTGCCAGCAATCAGCGGGGGGGAAAAGAGACCCAGTACTTC | CASNQRGGKETQYF